The next 9 T cell receptor beta chains were all read from a single sample in a study of cytomegalovirus exposure and HLA in healthy donors. Vbeta (60) and Jbeta (13) primers were used in the PCR. Produced via immunoSEQ multiplex PCR; TCRdb's table is partial and in-frame only. The sample carries 140,000 or so clones, about 82% recorded once. Sequencing was done on a sample of PBMCs. These receptors were taken from a male donor in good health and CMV-seronegative.

The chain carries TRBV27 and TRBJ2-1; 7 positions agree with TRBD1. This CDR3 has 15 residues. The V gene end was trimmed by 6 bases and the J gene end by 0 bases; junction bases not matched to a gene: 5. CDR1 and CDR2 from the germline V gene are MNHEY and SMNVEV (reference sequence). The CDR3 loop is CASSSGGRSYNEQFF. CDR3 sequence (DNA): TGTGCCAGCAGCTCAGGGGGTCGCTCCTACAATGAGCAGTTCTTC.

This sequence joins TRBV28 and TRBJ1-5; possibly TRBD1 for D (5 bases). The CDR3 covers 15 residues. V lost 8 bases and J 2 bases, leaving 16 bases between the germline ends. Germline loops: CDR1 MDHEN, CDR2 SYDVKM. CDR3 bases: TGTGCCAGCGGGGCGTACCCTCGAGGCAATCAGCCCCAGCATTTT. Encoded protein: CASGAYPRGNQPQHF.

The chain combines TRBV4-2 with TRBJ2-7; 7 bases agree with TRBD2. Germline CDR1 reads LGHNA; CDR2 reads YNFKEQ. With V trimmed by 0 bases and J by 0 bases, 5 bases remained unmatched. The CDR3 covers 16 residues. In nucleotides, the CDR3 is TGTGCCAGCAGCCAAGATTTAGGGAGGGTCTCCTACGAGCAGTACTTC. It yields the protein CASSQDLGRVSYEQYF.

The chain couples TRBV7-9 to TRBJ1-3; possibly TRBD1 for D (5 bases). The length of the CDR3 is 16 residues. The V gene's germline CDR1 is SEHNR and CDR2 FQNEAQ (reference sequence). The V and J ends lost 4 bases and 1 base respectively, with 14 bases between them. Here the CDR3 DNA reads TGTGCCAGCAGCTCTGTTCAGGGTCAGTCTGGAAACACCATATATTTT. Translation gives CASSSVQGQSGNTIYF.

The V gene is TRBV6-1, the J gene TRBJ1-1; 10 nucleotides agree with TRBD1. The CDR3 spans 13 residues. CDR1 is MNHNS, CDR2 SASEGT, per germline. V was clipped by 7 bases and J by 6 bases; unmatched bases: 5. The CDR3: CASNGQGVPEAFF. The CDR3 DNA follows: TGTGCCAGCAACGGACAGGGGGTCCCTGAAGCTTTCTTT.

V usage is TRBV11-2 and J usage is TRBJ2-1; no definite D call. V was cut by 2 bases and J by 5 bases, with 13 bases left in between. The CDR3 totals 15 residues. Germline lookup yields CDR1 SGHAT and CDR2 FQNNGV. CDR3 region: CASSLPEQRHNEQFF. CDR3 coding DNA: TGTGCCAGCAGCTTACCGGAACAGAGACACAATGAGCAGTTCTTC.

The chain couples TRBV5-1 to TRBJ2-4; 7 bases agree with TRBD1. V was clipped by 7 bases and J by 5 bases; unmatched bases: 15. CDR3 length: 16 amino acids. The V gene's germline CDR1 is SGHRS and CDR2 YFSETQ. The CDR3 DNA is TGCGCCAGCGTAAACAGGGGTTGTTTTAGGGAAAACATTCAGTACTTC. The encoded protein is CASVNRGCFRENIQYF.

This clone has only a few counts. V gene TRBV6-1 combines with J gene TRBJ1-4; 10 bases are shared with TRBD1. V lost 5 bases to trimming and J lost 7 bases; unmatched junction nucleotides: 4. This CDR3 comprises 14 residues. Germline V CDR1 and CDR2: MNHNS, SASEGT. In DNA, the CDR3 is TGTGCCAGCAGTTCAGGACAGGGGGGTGAAAAACTGTTTTTT. Translating gives CASSSGQGGEKLFF.

The chain has TRBV28 and TRBJ1-5; 9 bases are a match to TRBD1. V trimming: 3 bases; J trimming: 8 bases; junction bases outside the gene matches: 8. CDR1 and CDR2 (germline): MDHEN, SYDVKM. CDR3 size: 15 residues. This CDR3 reads CASSLSGTGREPQHF. CDR3 nucleotide sequence: TGTGCCAGCAGTTTGTCCGGGACAGGGAGGGAGCCCCAGCATTTT.